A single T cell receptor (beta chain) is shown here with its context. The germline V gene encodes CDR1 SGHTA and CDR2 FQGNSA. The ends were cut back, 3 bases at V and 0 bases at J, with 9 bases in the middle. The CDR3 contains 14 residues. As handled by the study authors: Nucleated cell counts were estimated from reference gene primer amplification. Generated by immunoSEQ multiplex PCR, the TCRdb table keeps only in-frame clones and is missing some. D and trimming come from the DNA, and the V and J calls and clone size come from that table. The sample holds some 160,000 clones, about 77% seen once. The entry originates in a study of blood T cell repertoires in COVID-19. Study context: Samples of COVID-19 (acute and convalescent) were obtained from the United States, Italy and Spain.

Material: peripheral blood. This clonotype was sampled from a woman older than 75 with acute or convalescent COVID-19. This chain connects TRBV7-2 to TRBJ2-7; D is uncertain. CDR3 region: CASSFGGSSYEQYF. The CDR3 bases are TGTGCCAGCAGCTTTGGCGGCAGCTCCTACGAGCAGTACTTC.